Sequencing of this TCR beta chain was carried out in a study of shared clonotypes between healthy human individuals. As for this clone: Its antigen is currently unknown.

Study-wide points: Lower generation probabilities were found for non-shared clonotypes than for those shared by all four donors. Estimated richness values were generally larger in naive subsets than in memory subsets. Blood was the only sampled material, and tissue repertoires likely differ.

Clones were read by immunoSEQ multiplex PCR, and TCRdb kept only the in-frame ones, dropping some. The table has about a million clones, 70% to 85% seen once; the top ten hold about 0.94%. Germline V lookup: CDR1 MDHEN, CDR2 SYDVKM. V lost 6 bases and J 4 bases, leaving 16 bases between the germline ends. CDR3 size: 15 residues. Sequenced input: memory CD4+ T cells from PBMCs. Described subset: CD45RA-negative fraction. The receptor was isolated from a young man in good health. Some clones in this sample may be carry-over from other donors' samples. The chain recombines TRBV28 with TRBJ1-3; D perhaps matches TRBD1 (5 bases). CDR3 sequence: CASSPPGRGGNTIYF. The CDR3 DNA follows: TGTGCCAGCAGCCCTCCGGGACGAGGGGGAAACACCATATATTTT.